The T cell receptor (beta chain) described here comes from a study of shared clonotypes between healthy human individuals. This CDR3 contains 20 residues. Germline V gene lookup returns CDR1 SGHVS and CDR2 FQNEAQ. The junction had 18 bases not matched to a gene; V was cut back by 5 bases and J by 2 bases. This clone was picked up one time. Its matching antigen is unknown. Findings of the study overall: Naive subsets generally exceeded memory subsets in estimated richness. Only a few donors were included, so the genetic and exposure-history diversity represented was limited.

Clones were sequenced by immunoSEQ multiplex PCR, and TCRdb holds only the in-frame ones, with some missing. The sample shows hundreds of thousands of clones, about 95% of them seen only once. CD45RO negativity and positive selection for CCR7 defined naive CD8 cells, a population that excluded terminally differentiated effector memory CD45RA+ cells. Those who donated, Caucasian adults without exception, all lived in Nashville, Tennessee. The V gene is TRBV7-8, the J gene TRBJ2-2; TRBD1 agrees at 9 bases. The sequenced sample consisted of naive CD8+ T cells sorted from blood. This receptor was identified in a woman in her 30s in good health. CDR3 DNA sequence: TGTGCCAGCAGCCTACACCTCTTGGGACAGGGTGACAGAAACACCGGGGAGCTGTTTTTT. Translation gives CASSLHLLGQGDRNTGELFF.